Sequencing of this TCR beta chain was carried out in a study of T cell clusters in autoimmune cytopenias. The germline CDR1 and CDR2 sequences are LGHNA and YSLEER. There are 15 residues in the CDR3. Multiplex touch-down PCR amplified TRB using TRB-A and TRB-B pools in one tube. TCRdb reprocessed the multiplex PCR reads and reports one entry per CDR3 protein, with no DNA. The data include about 12,000 distinct CDR3 sequences; the top ten clones carry around 3.4%. About this clonotype: Its antigen remains unknown.

Points from the study as a whole: TRB repertoire shifts in secondary cytopenia and chronic lymphocytic leukemia mostly reflected lymphoma, not autoimmunity.

Approximately 40,000 genome equivalents of blood DNA were amplified for TRB. The sample also formed part of further work on T cell repertoires in aging, cancer and after chemotherapy. That work contributes: These repertoire data do not allow conclusions about immunological memory after chemotherapy.

This sequence originates from a human donor in good health. The rearrangement joins TRBV4-3 to TRBJ1-2; TCRdb outputs TRBD1, but without DNA this stays unchecked. Sequenced sample: peripheral blood. The CDR3 reads CASNRPGQGAGGYTF.